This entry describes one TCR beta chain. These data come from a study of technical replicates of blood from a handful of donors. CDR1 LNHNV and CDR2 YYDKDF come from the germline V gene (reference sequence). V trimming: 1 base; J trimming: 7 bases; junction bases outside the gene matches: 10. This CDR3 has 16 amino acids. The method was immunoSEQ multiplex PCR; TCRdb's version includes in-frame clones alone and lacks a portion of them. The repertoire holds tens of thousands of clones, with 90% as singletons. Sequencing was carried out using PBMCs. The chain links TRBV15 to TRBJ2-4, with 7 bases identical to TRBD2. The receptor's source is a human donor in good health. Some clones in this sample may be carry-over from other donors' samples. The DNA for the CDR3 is TGTGCCACCAGCAGAGCGGGGGACTTGGGGGGGAACATTCAGTACTTC. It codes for CATSRAGDLGGNIQYF.